A single sample is the source of the 19 T cell receptor beta chains below, sequenced in a study of monozygotic twins with inflammatory bowel disease (dated by TCRdb to 2018 to 2020). Library method: 5' RACE. Sequencing took place on an Illumina HiSeq 2500. Once TCRdb had reprocessed the reads, it stored one entry per CDR3 protein sequence and supplied no DNA. The sample's table covers about 200,000 distinct CDR3 sequences. The ten largest clones take up roughly 7.5% of the sample. The sample comprised blood. All receptors come from a human donor with ulcerative colitis or Crohn's disease, or a healthy co-twin of an affected twin (not recorded which).

The chain recombines TRBV13 with TRBJ2-2; TCRdb's assignment of TRBD1 cannot be checked, as there is no DNA. This CDR3 has 14 residues. Germline-derived CDR1 and CDR2 are PRHDT and FYEKMQ (reference sequence). The CDR3 is CASSLGRGTGELFF.

The V call is TRBV4-1, the J call TRBJ2-7; TCRdb outputs TRBD1, but without DNA this stays unchecked. The CDR3 length is 15 residues. Germline assignment: CDR1 MGHRA and CDR2 YSYEKL. CDR3 amino acids: CASSQYRGSSYEQYF.

The rearrangement uses TRBV12-3 or TRBV12-4 and TRBJ1-1; the TRBD1 assignment by TCRdb is unverifiable without DNA. The CDR3 is 16 amino acids. CDR3 amino acids: CASSSQRQNRNTEAFF.

J is TRBJ1-1 and V is TRBV7-3. The CDR3 length is 15 residues. The germline V gene encodes CDR1 SGHTA and CDR2 FQGTGA. The CDR3 protein is CASSFDGQRNTEAFF.

The V gene is TRBV7-9, the J gene TRBJ2-5; lacking DNA, the TRBD1 call made by TCRdb goes unchecked. From germline, CDR1 is SEHNR and CDR2 FQNEAQ (reference sequence). The CDR3 spans 15 residues. This chain's CDR3 is CASSARDRGQETQYF.

The CDR3 loop is CASSSDRGNFRDNEQFF. The chain is built from TRBV7-6 and TRBJ2-1; TCRdb gives TRBD1 as the D gene, but with no DNA this cannot be confirmed. The germline V gene encodes CDR1 SGHVS and CDR2 FNYEAQ. The CDR3 is 17 residues long.

The J gene is TRBJ2-3, the V gene TRBV4-3; TCRdb returns TRBD2, unconfirmable since there is no DNA. Germline CDR1 and CDR2: LGHNA and YSLEER. The CDR3 length is 16 residues. The CDR3 loop reads CASSPWWLAGGDTQYF.

The chain has TRBV7-2 and TRBJ2-7; TCRdb's D call, TRBD2, is unchecked because there is no DNA. CDR1 and CDR2 (germline): SGHTA, FQGNSA. This CDR3 region has 14 residues. This CDR3 reads CASTLSGRVYEQYF.

This chain links TRBV7-3 with TRBJ2-2; TCRdb lists TRBD1, though no DNA is available to test this call. The germline CDR1 and CDR2 sequences are SGHTA and FQGTGA. The CDR3 spans 14 residues. CDR3 loop: CASSLEGRTGELFF. The full variable domain, completed using reference TRBV7-3 and TRBJ2-2, is GAGVSQTPSNKVTEKGKYVELRCDPISGHTALYWYRQSLGQGPEFLIYFQGTGAADDSGLPNDRFFAVRPEGSVSTLKIQRTERGDSAVYLCASSLEGRTGELFFGEGSRLTVL.

The genes are TRBV20-1 and TRBJ1-5; TCRdb calls TRBD1, which cannot be checked without DNA. There are 11 residues in the CDR3. CDR1 is DFQATT, CDR2 SNEGSKA, per germline (reference sequence). The CDR3 sequence is CSARGTGEKHF.

The CDR3: CASRWGGEAFF. The rearrangement joins TRBV19 to TRBJ1-1; absent DNA, TCRdb's TRBD1 call cannot be checked. The CDR3 is 11 residues long. The germline CDR1 and CDR2 sequences are LNHDA and SQIVND (reference sequence).

J is TRBJ2-3 and V is TRBV5-4; the D call from TCRdb, TRBD1, cannot be confirmed without DNA. The CDR3 totals 16 residues. The germline V gene has CDR1 SGHNT and CDR2 YYREEE (reference sequence). The CDR3 sequence: CASRDRRLPVGDTQYF.

This chain connects TRBV12-3 or TRBV12-4 to TRBJ2-3; TCRdb returns TRBD2, unconfirmable since there is no DNA. The length of the CDR3 is 11 residues. The CDR3 loop reads CAHIEGDTQYF.

This chain uses TRBV12-3 or TRBV12-4 with TRBJ1-5. The CDR3 length is 11 residues. CDR3 amino acids: CASSSGLPQHF.

The J gene is TRBJ1-5, the V gene TRBV27; TCRdb returns TRBD1, unconfirmable since there is no DNA. Germline V gives CDR1 MNHEY, CDR2 SMNVEV (reference sequence). The CDR3 is 13 amino acids. The CDR3 spells CASSLIPGQLQHF.

The rearrangement joins TRBV28 to TRBJ2-5; the TCRdb D gene call, TRBD1, has no DNA to confirm it. The CDR3 consists of 14 residues. The germline CDR1 and CDR2 sequences are MDHEN and SYDVKM. The CDR3 spells CASSLSRGLETQYF.

The chain employs TRBV19 and TRBJ2-4; TCRdb gives TRBD1 as the D gene, but with no DNA this cannot be confirmed. The germline V gene encodes CDR1 LNHDA and CDR2 SQIVND (reference sequence). This CDR3 contains 15 residues. The CDR3 sequence is CASSMGHLAKNIQYF.

This chain connects TRBV20-1 to TRBJ2-7. The CDR3 has 11 amino acids. Germline CDR1 is DFQATT and CDR2 is SNEGSKA (reference sequence). The CDR3 sequence: CSARTPLEQYF.

The rearrangement links TRBV7-8 to TRBJ2-7; as DNA is missing, the TRBD2 call by TCRdb cannot be tested. This CDR3 has 17 residues. From germline, CDR1 is SGHVS and CDR2 FQNEAQ. The CDR3 protein is CASSLEGPSGVSYEQYF.